This T cell receptor (beta chain) came from a study of cytomegalovirus exposure and HLA in healthy donors. Overall study results and limits: The presence/absence work took it that sequencing depth was about the same across donors. Associated with HLA alleles at 0.05 false discovery rate in a later analysis were around 15,000 TCR beta sequences. Among donors in an Asian-associated ancestry cluster, a later analysis reportedly found fewer N-insertions than the roughly 700-donor mean.

The PCR ran on 60 Vbeta and 13 Jbeta primers. Clones were read by immunoSEQ multiplex PCR, and TCRdb kept only the in-frame ones, dropping some. The sample has approximately 140,000 clones. The CDR3 has 15 residues. CDR1 and CDR2 from the germline V gene are SGDLS and YYNGEE. With 6 bases clipped from V and 4 bases from J, the junction kept 9 bases outside the gene matches. Of note for this clone: Its cognate antigen is unknown.

The sequence derives from a woman between 18 and 29 years old in good health and CMV-seronegative. The V gene is TRBV9, the J gene TRBJ2-2; 7 nucleotides line up with TRBD2. Sequenced input: PBMCs. The CDR3 DNA reads TGTGCCAGCAATAAAAGACTAGCCGCCACCGGGGAGCTGTTTTTT. Translating gives CASNKRLAATGELFF.